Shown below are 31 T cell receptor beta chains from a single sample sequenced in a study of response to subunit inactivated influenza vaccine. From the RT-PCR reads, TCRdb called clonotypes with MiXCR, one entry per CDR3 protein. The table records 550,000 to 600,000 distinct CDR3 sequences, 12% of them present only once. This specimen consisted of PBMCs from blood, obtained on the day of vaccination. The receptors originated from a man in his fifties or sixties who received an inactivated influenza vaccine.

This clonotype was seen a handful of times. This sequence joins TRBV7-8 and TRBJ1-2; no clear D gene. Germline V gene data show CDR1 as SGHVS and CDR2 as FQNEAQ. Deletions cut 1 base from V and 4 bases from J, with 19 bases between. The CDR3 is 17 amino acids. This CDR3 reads CASSLDSAGYTGYGYTF. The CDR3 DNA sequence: TGTGCCAGCAGCTTAGATTCTGCCGGATACACGGGCTATGGCTACACCTTC.

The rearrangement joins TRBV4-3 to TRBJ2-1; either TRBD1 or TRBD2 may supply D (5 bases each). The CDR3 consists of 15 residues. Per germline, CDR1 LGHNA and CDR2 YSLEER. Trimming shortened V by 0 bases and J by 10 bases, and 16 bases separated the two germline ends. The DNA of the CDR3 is TGCGCCAGCAGCCAAGATTTAGGGGCTAGAGGGGAGCAGTTCTTC. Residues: CASSQDLGARGEQFF.

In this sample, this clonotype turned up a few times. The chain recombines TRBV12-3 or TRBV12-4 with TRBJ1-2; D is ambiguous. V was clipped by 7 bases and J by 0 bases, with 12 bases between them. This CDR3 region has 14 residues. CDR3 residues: CASTSPDPNYGYTF. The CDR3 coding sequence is TGTGCCAGCACCTCCCCGGACCCTAACTATGGCTACACCTTC.

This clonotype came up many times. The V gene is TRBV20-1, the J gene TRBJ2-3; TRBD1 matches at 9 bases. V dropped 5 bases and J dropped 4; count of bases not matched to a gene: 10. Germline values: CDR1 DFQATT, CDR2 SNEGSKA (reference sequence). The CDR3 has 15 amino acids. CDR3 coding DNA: TGCAGTGCTGGACCCCGGGACAGGGTGTCAGATACGCAGTATTTT. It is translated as CSAGPRDRVSDTQYF.

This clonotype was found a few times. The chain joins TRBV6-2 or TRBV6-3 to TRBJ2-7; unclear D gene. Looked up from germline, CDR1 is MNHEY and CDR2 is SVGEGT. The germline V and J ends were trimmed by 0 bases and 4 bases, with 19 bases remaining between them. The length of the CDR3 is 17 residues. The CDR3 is CASSYSAKTLNRYEQYF. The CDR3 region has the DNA TGTGCCAGCAGTTACTCCGCGAAGACACTTAATCGGTACGAGCAGTACTTC.

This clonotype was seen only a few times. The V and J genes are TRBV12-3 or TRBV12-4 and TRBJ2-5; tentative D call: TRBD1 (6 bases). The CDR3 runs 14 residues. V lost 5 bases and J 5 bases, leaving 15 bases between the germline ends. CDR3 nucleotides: TGTGCCAGCAGTCACGGGACACCCGGCGAGACCCAGTACTTC. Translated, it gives CASSHGTPGETQYF.

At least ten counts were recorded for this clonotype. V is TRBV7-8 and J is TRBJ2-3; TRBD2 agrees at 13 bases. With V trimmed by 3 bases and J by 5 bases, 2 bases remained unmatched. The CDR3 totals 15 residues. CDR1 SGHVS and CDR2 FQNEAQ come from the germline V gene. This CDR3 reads CASSLGLAGIDTQYF. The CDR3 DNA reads TGTGCCAGCAGCTTGGGACTAGCGGGAATAGATACGCAGTATTTT.

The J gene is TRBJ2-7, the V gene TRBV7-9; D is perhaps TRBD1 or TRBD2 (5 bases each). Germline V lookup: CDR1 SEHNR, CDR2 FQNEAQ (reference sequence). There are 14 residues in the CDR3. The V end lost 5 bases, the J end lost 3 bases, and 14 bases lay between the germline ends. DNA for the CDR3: TGTGCCAGCAGCCGGGGACCTATCCTCTACGAGCAGTACTTC. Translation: CASSRGPILYEQYF.

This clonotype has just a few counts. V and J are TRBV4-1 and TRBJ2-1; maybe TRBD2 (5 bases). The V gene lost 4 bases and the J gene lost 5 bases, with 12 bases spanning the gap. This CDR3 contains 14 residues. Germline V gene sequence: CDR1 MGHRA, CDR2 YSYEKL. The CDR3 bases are TGCGCCAGCAGCCTCCTACTAGGACACAATGAGCAGTTCTTC. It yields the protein CASSLLLGHNEQFF.

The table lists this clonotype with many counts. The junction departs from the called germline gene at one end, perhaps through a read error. CDR3 sequence (DNA): TGTGCCACCAGTGATTTAGACGGACAAGACTATAGCTACACCTTC. It yields the protein CATSDLDGQDYSYTF. This chain uses TRBV24-1 with TRBJ1-2; tentative D call: TRBD1 (5 bases). Germline values: CDR1 KGHDR, CDR2 SFDVKD. This CDR3 comprises 15 residues.

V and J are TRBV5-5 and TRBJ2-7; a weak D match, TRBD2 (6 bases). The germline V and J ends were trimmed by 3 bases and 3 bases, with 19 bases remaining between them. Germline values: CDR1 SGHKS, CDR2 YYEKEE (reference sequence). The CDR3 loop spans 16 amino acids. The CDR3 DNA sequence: TGTGCCAGCAGCTCCGCTCTGCTAGCGCCCAGCTACGAGCAGTACTTC. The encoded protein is CASSSALLAPSYEQYF.

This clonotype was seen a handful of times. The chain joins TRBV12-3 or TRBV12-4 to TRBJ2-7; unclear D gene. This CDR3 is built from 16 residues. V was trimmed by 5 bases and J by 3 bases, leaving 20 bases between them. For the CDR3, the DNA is TGTGCCAGCAGTGGTAGTCTGTTACGCCGGAGCTACGAGCAGTACTTC. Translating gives CASSGSLLRRSYEQYF.

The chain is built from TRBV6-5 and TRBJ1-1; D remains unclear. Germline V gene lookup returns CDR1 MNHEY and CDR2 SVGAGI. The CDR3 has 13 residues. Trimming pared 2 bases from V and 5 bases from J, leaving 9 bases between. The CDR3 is CASSYGVGTEAFF. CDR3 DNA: TGTGCCAGCAGTTACGGAGTGGGGACTGAAGCTTTCTTT.

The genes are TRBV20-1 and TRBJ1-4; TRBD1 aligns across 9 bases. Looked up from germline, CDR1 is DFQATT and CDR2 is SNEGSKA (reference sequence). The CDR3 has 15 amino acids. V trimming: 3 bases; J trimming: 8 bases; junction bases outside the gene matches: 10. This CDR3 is CSASVLGQGNEKLFF. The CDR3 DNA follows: TGCAGTGCTAGCGTTCTAGGACAGGGGAACGAAAAACTGTTTTTT.

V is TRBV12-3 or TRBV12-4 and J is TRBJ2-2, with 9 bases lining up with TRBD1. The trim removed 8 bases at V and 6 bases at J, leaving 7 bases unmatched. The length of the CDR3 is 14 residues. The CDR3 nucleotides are TGTGCCAGCCGCCGGACAGGGGCTCCCGGGGAGCTGTTTTTT. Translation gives CASRRTGAPGELFF.

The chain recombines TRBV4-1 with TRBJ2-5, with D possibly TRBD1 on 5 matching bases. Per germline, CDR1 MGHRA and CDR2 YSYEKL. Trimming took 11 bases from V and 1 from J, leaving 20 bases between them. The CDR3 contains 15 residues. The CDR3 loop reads CAPSPAVGPQETQYF. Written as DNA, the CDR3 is TGCGCCCCTTCGCCGGCGGTGGGGCCCCAAGAGACCCAGTACTTC.

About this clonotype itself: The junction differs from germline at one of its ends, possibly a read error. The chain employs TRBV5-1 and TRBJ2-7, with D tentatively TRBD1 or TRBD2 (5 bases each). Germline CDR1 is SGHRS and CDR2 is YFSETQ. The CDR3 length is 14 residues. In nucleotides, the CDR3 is TGCGTCAGCAGCCCCCGCGAGGGGCCCTACGAGCAGTACTTC. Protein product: CVSSPREGPYEQYF.

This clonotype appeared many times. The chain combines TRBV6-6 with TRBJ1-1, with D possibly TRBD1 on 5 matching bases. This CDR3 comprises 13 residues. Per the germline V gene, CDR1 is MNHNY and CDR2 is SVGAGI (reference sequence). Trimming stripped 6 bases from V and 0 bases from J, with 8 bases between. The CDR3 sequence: CASSRGVNTEAFF. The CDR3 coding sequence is TGTGCCAGCAGCAGAGGGGTGAACACTGAAGCTTTCTTT.

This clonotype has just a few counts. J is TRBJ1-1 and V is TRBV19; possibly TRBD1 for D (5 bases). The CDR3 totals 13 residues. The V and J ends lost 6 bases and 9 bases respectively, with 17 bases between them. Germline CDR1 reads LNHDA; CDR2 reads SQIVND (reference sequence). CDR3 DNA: TGTGCCAGTAGCCCCAGGATCCGGGGACAAGCTTTCTTT. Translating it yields CASSPRIRGQAFF.

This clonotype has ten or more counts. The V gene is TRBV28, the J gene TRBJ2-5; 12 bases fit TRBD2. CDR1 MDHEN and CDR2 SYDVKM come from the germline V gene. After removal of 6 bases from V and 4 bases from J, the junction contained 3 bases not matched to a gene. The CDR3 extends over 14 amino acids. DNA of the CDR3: TGTGCCAGCAGCCTAGCGGGGGGGCCAGAGACCCAGTACTTC. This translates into CASSLAGGPETQYF.

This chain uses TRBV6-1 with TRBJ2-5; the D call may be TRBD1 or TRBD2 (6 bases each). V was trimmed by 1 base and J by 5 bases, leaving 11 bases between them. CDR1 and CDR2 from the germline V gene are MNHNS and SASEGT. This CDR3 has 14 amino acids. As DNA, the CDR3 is TGTGCCAGCAGTGAAGTGAGGGGGGTTGAGACCCAGTACTTC. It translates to CASSEVRGVETQYF.

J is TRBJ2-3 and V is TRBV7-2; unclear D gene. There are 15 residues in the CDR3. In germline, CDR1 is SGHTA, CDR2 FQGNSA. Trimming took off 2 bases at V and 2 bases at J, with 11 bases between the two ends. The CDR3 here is CASSLLSHSTDTQYF. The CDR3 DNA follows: TGTGCCAGCAGCTTACTCTCCCACTCCACAGATACGCAGTATTTT.

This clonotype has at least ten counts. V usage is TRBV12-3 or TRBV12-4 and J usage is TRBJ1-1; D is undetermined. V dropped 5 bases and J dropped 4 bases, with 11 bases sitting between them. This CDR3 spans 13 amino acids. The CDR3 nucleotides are TGTGCCAGCAGTCCGTCGGGAGTCACTGAAGCTTTCTTT. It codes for CASSPSGVTEAFF.

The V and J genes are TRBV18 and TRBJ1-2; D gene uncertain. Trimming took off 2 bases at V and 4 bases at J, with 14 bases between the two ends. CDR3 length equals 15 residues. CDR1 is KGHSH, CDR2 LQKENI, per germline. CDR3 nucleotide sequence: TGTGCCAGCTCACCAGCGGAGAGTATATTCTATGGCTACACCTTC. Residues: CASSPAESIFYGYTF.

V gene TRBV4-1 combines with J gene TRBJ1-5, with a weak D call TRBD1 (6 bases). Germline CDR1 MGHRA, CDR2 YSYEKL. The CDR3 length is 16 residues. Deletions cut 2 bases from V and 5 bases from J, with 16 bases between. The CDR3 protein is CASSQPGQLAHQPQHF. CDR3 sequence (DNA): TGCGCCAGCAGCCAACCCGGACAGTTAGCGCATCAGCCCCAGCATTTT.

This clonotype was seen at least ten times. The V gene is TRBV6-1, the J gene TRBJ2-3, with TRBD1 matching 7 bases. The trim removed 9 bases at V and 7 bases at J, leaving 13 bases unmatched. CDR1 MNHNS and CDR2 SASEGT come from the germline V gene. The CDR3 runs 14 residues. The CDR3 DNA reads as TGTGCCAGTTCAGGGGGACAGCGTGGGAATACGCAGTATTTT. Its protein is CASSGGQRGNTQYF.

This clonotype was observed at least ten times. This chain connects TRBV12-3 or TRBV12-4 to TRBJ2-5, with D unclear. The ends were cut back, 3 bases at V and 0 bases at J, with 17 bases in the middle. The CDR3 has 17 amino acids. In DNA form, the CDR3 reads TGTGCCAGCAGTTTCAAAGCAGCCACTGGAGACCAAGAGACCCAGTACTTC. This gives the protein CASSFKAATGDQETQYF.

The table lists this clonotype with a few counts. In DNA, the CDR3 is TGCAGTGCTACAGACAAGGTGACAGGCCAAGGTGGGGATACGCAGTATTTT. It yields the protein CSATDKVTGQGGDTQYF. The chain combines TRBV20-1 with TRBJ2-3; D might be TRBD1 (6 bases). The V gene lost 4 bases and the J gene lost 6 bases, with 26 bases spanning the gap. In germline, CDR1 is DFQATT, CDR2 SNEGSKA (reference sequence). This CDR3 is built from 17 residues.

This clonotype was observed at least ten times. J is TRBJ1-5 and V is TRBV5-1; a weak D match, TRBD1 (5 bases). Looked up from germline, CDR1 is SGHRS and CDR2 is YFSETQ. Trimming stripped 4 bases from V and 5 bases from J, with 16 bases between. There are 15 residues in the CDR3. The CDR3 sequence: CASSAQGGGDQPQHF. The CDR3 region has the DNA TGCGCCAGCAGCGCTCAGGGTGGAGGTGATCAGCCCCAGCATTTT. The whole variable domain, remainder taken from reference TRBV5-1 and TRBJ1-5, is KAGVTQTPRYLIKTRGQQVTLSCSPISGHRSVSWYQQTPGQGLQFLFEYFSETQRNKGNFPGRFSGRQFSNSRSEMNVSTLELGDSALYLCASSAQGGGDQPQHFGDGTRLSIL.

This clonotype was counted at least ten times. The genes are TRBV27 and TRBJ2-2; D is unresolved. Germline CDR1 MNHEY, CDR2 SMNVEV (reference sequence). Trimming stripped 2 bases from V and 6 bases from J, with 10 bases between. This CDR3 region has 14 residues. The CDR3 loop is CASSLGMSPGELFF. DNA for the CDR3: TGTGCCAGCAGTTTAGGGATGTCCCCCGGGGAGCTGTTTTTT.

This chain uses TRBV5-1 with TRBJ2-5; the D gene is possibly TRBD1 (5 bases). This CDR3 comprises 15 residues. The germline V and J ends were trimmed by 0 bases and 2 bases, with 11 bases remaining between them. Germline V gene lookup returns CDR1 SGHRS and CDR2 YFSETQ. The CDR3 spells CASSLGVQGQETQYF. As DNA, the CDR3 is TGCGCCAGCAGCTTGGGGGTGCAGGGTCAAGAGACCCAGTACTTC. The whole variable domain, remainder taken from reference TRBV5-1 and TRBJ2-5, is KAGVTQTPRYLIKTRGQQVTLSCSPISGHRSVSWYQQTPGQGLQFLFEYFSETQRNKGNFPGRFSGRQFSNSRSEMNVSTLELGDSALYLCASSLGVQGQETQYFGPGTRLLVL.